This T cell receptor beta chain was retrieved from a study of beta chain features in type 1 diabetes. Study-wide results and caveats: Moderate but significant shortening of TCRB CDR3s was recorded in all four CD4+ subsets from Type 1 diabetes patients. HLA influence on TCRB rearrangement stayed unresolved here.

About this clone: Its antigen remains unknown.

All of the sorted populations showed purity greater than 95%. cDNA synthesis used the whole RNA isolate, giving expressed TCRB sequences. The average read count of naive, central memory and regulatory T cell samples was several million. Sequencing used immunoSEQ multiplex PCR; TCRdb keeps in-frame clones, though not all of them. The sample carries over 350,000 clones, around 16% recorded once. The V gene end was trimmed by 1 base and the J gene end by 7 bases; junction bases not matched to a gene: 7. The CDR3 contains 15 residues. The V gene's germline CDR1 is LNHNV and CDR2 YYDKDF (reference sequence).

The chain has TRBV15 and TRBJ2-7; TRBD2 matches 10 bases. The source material was naive CD4+ T cells from blood. The clonotype originates from a woman aged 18-35 years in good health. CDR3 nucleotide sequence: TGTGCCACCAGCAGAGGGACTAGCGGCGGGGTTGAGCAGTACTTC. It specifies CATSRGTSGGVEQYF. Full variable domain (rest looked up from reference TRBV15 and TRBJ2-7): DAMVIQNPRYQVTQFGKPVTLSCSQTLNHNVMYWYQQKSSQAPKLLFHYYDKDFNNEADTPDNFQSRRPNTSFCFLDIRSPGLGDTAMYLCATSRGTSGGVEQYFGPGTRLTVT.